This is a list of T cell receptor beta chains from one sample in a study of cytomegalovirus exposure and HLA in healthy donors. Only in-frame clones appear in the TCRdb table, and some are missing; sequencing was by immunoSEQ multiplex PCR. The sample consists of 90,000 to 100,000 clones, under 75% of them appearing once. The sequenced material came from PBMCs. These receptors were taken from a female donor in good health and CMV-seronegative. The CDR3 runs from the conserved cysteine through the conserved F or W. The D gene is left open where the match is weak. Clone size is not always given. Where it is, it says once, few, many or a class for expanded clones.

CDR3aa,CDR3nt,abundance,j_gene,v_gene,d_gene
CAISSEGNTEAFF,TGTGCCATCAGTTCTGAGGGGAACACTGAAGCTTTCTTT,-,TRBJ1-1,TRBV10-3,-
CASSVGGGADTIYF,TGTGCCAGCAGCGTAGGGGGGGGCGCGGACACCATATATTTT,-,TRBJ1-3,TRBV9,-
CSVEGLPGSLQAGGPGETQYF,TGCAGCGTTGAAGGACTCCCGGGGTCTTTACAAGCGGGAGGCCCGGGGGAGACCCAGTACTTC,-,TRBJ2-5,TRBV29-1,TRBD2
CASSRGLANNEQFF,TGTGCCAGCAGTCGAGGACTAGCGAACAATGAGCAGTTCTTC,-,TRBJ2-1,TRBV2,TRBD2
CASTLNQETQYF,TGTGCCAGCACCCTCAACCAGGAGACCCAGTACTTC,-,TRBJ2-5,TRBV2,-
CASSWEGVGELFF,TGTGCCAGCAGCTGGGAGGGAGTCGGGGAGCTGTTTTTT,few,TRBJ2-2,TRBV7-9,TRBD2
CSVVDLAGKLFF,TGCAGCGTTGTTGATCTTGCGGGAAAACTGTTTTTT,-,TRBJ1-4,TRBV29-1,-
CASSIVGDGTPYEQYF,TGTGCCAGTAGTATAGTTGGGGACGGGACACCCTACGAGCAGTACTTC,-,TRBJ2-7,TRBV19,-
CASYLNGYGYTF,TGTGCCAGCTATCTGAACGGCTATGGCTACACCTTC,-,TRBJ1-2,TRBV2,-
CASSTGTGREKLFF,TGTGCCAGCAGCACCGGGACAGGGAGGGAAAAACTGTTTTTT,-,TRBJ1-4,TRBV7-2,TRBD1
CASSPRQGDYEQYF,TGTGCCAGCAGCCCCCGACAGGGGGACTACGAGCAGTACTTC,medium-sized,TRBJ2-7,TRBV5-4,TRBD1
CASSPTGGYGYTF,TGTGCCAGCAGTCCAACAGGGGGCTATGGCTACACCTTC,-,TRBJ1-2,TRBV27,TRBD1
CASSSGSSGRGSYEQYF,TGTGCCAGCAGTTCGGGGAGCAGCGGGAGAGGTAGTTACGAGCAGTACTTC,once,TRBJ2-7,TRBV28,TRBD2
CASSVDSNQPQHF,TGTGCCAGCAGCGTGGACAGTAATCAGCCCCAGCATTTT,-,TRBJ1-5,TRBV5-4,-
CASSQRQGGAFF,TGTGCCAGCAGCCAACGACAGGGAGGAGCTTTCTTT,-,TRBJ1-1,TRBV13,TRBD1
CSVGARDTQYF,TGCAGCGTGGGGGCGCGGGATACGCAGTATTTT,-,TRBJ2-3,TRBV29-1,-
CASSEGTSGGADTQYF,TGTGCCAGCAGTGAGGGGACTAGCGGGGGCGCAGATACGCAGTATTTT,-,TRBJ2-3,TRBV6-4,TRBD2
CASSQGQGTETQYF,TGCGCCAGCAGCCAAGGACAGGGAACGGAGACCCAGTACTTC,few,TRBJ2-5,TRBV5-1,TRBD1
CASSWEAGGAGQPQHF,TGTGCCAGCAGTTGGGAGGCAGGGGGCGCGGGACAGCCCCAGCATTTT,-,TRBJ1-5,TRBV2,TRBD1
CATYSGTSAGYTF,TGTGCCACTTATTCCGGGACAAGCGCTGGCTACACCTTC,-,TRBJ1-2,TRBV25-1,-
CAIRDTMSSYNEQFF,TGTGCCATCAGGGACACTATGAGCTCCTACAATGAGCAGTTCTTC,few,TRBJ2-1,TRBV10-3,-
CASSLRLAGGASYNEQFF,TGCGCCAGCAGCTTGAGGCTAGCGGGGGGGGCCTCCTACAATGAGCAGTTCTTC,-,TRBJ2-1,TRBV5-1,TRBD2
CASSQPPGSEQFF,TGCGCCAGCAGCCAACCTCCAGGTTCTGAGCAGTTCTTC,-,TRBJ2-1,TRBV4-1,-
CASSESGTVYSPLHF,TGTGCCAGCAGTGAATCCGGGACAGTCTACTCACCCCTCCACTTT,-,TRBJ1-6,TRBV25-1,TRBD1
CASRTLDRLGQPQHF,TGTGCCAGCAGAACCCTAGACAGGCTCGGGCAGCCCCAGCATTTT,-,TRBJ1-5,TRBV6-1,-
CAWSVPPLGSYEQYF,TGTGCCTGGAGTGTCCCCCCGCTAGGTTCCTACGAGCAGTACTTC,-,TRBJ2-7,TRBV30,-
CASSYSIDSYYGYTF,TGTGCCAGCAGTTACTCGATCGACAGCTATTATGGCTACACCTTC,-,TRBJ1-2,TRBV6-5,-
CASSGLETGTREQYF,TGTGCCAGTAGCGGATTAGAGACAGGGACTCGCGAGCAGTACTTC,-,TRBJ2-7,TRBV5-4,-
CASSSQENTEAFF,TGCGCCAGCAGCTCCCAGGAGAACACTGAAGCTTTCTTT,-,TRBJ1-1,TRBV5-1,-
CASSVAGHGYTF,TGTGCCAGCAGCGTAGCAGGGCATGGCTACACCTTC,once,TRBJ1-2,TRBV9,-
CAGNPGLLITYEQYF,TGTGCCGGCAACCCGGGACTACTCATTACCTACGAGCAGTACTTC,-,TRBJ2-7,TRBV6-4,TRBD2
CASSPLGRPGQPQHF,TGTGCCAGCTCACCGCTGGGGCGGCCCGGTCAGCCCCAGCATTTT,-,TRBJ1-5,TRBV18,-
CASSEVAGVGEQFF,TGTGCCAGCAGTGAAGTAGCGGGAGTCGGCGAGCAGTTCTTC,-,TRBJ2-1,TRBV6-1,TRBD2
CAWSVGGTNEKLFF,TGTGCCTGGAGTGTAGGCGGGACTAATGAAAAACTGTTTTTT,-,TRBJ1-4,TRBV30,-
CASSTRQGAYTEAFF,TGTGCCAGCAGCACCAGACAGGGGGCCTACACTGAAGCTTTCTTT,-,TRBJ1-1,TRBV11-3,TRBD1
CASTDFGRDNQPQHF,TGTGCCAGCACGGATTTTGGGAGGGACAATCAGCCCCAGCATTTT,-,TRBJ1-5,TRBV2,-
CASSGLTGPDTGELFF,TGTGCCAGCAGTGGCTTGACAGGGCCTGACACCGGGGAGCTGTTTTTT,few,TRBJ2-2,TRBV6-1,TRBD1